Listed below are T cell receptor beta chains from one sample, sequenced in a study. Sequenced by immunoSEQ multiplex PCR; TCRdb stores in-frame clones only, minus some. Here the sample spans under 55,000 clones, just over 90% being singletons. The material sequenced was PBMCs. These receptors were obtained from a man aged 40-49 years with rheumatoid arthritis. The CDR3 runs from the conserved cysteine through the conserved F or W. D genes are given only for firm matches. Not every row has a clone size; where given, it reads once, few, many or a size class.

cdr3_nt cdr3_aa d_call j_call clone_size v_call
TGTGCCAGCAGCTTAGTCGGGAGGAGCACAGATACGCAGTATTTT CASSLVGRSTDTQYF TRBD2 TRBJ2-3 - TRBV7-2
TGTGCCAGCAGCTTGAGGACCCGGAAACCCGGGGAGCTGTTTTTT CASSLRTRKPGELFF - TRBJ2-2 - TRBV5-6
TGTGCCAGCAGTTATCGGGACCGAAGCTCCTATAATTCACCCCTCCACTTT CASSYRDRSSYNSPLHF - TRBJ1-6 - TRBV27
TGCGCCAGCAGAAAGGGCTACACCTTC CASRKGYTF - TRBJ1-2 once TRBV10-1
TGTGCCAGCAGCAAGCGCGGGCTTAATGAGCAGTTCTTC CASSKRGLNEQFF - TRBJ2-1 - TRBV7-9
TGCGCCAGCAGCTTGACTAGCGGGAACCAAGAGACCCAGTACTTC CASSLTSGNQETQYF TRBD2 TRBJ2-5 - TRBV5-1
TGTGCCAGCAGCGTAACATACCTATTTGCTGAAGCTTTCTTT CASSVTYLFAEAFF - TRBJ1-1 - TRBV9
TGTGCCTGGAGGCACAGGGGGAACACTGAAGCTTTCTTT CAWRHRGNTEAFF TRBD1 TRBJ1-1 once TRBV30
TGTGCCAGAAGCTTGAGGACAGGGAGCTATGGCTACACCTTC CARSLRTGSYGYTF TRBD1 TRBJ1-2 - TRBV5-3
TGCGCCAGCAGCTTGAGTGGCGGGGAAGGCGGGGAGCTGTTTTTT CASSLSGGEGGELFF - TRBJ2-2 - TRBV5-1
TGTGCCATCAGTGATTCCGACAGGACGAACACTGAAGCTTTCTTT CAISDSDRTNTEAFF - TRBJ1-1 - TRBV10-3
TGTGCCAGCAGCCCTGGCCAAGAGACCCAGTACTTC CASSPGQETQYF - TRBJ2-5 - TRBV7-9
TGTGCCAGCAGCACTGAACAGGGACAAGAGACCCAGTACTTC CASSTEQGQETQYF - TRBJ2-5 - TRBV11-2
TGTGCCAGCAGTCGGACGGCCTTCGGCTATGGCTACACCTTC CASSRTAFGYGYTF - TRBJ1-2 - TRBV6-6
TGCAGCGTTGTCGAGGGACTGGCGCTCACCGGGGAGCTGTTTTTT CSVVEGLALTGELFF - TRBJ2-2 - TRBV29-1
TGCGCCAGCAGCCAGGGACAGGGGTGGTTGGCTTTCTTT CASSQGQGWLAFF TRBD1 TRBJ1-1 - TRBV4-1
TGTGCCAGCAGCAAGGGGGGACAGGGGGCCTCTGAGCAGTTCTTC CASSKGGQGASEQFF TRBD1 TRBJ2-1 - TRBV5-4
TGTGCCAGCAGCTTGCAGTCTCTAGCCAAAAACATTCAGTACTTC CASSLQSLAKNIQYF - TRBJ2-4 - TRBV7-9
TGTGCCTGGAGTGCGGACAGGGGCTACGAGCAGTACTTC CAWSADRGYEQYF TRBD1 TRBJ2-7 - TRBV30
TGTGCCAGCTCACAGTTGGCCCGGGAGAATCAGCCCCAGCATTTT CASSQLARENQPQHF - TRBJ1-5 - TRBV18
TGTGCCAGCAGCGCGGGAGGACAGGGGTTCTACGAGCAGTACTTC CASSAGGQGFYEQYF TRBD1 TRBJ2-7 - TRBV9
TGTGCCAGCAACCCCCGACAGGGGAATCAGCCCCAGCATTTT CASNPRQGNQPQHF TRBD1 TRBJ1-5 - TRBV27
TGTGCCAGCAGTCGTCACAGGGCTCAAGGAGAGACCCAGTACTTC CASSRHRAQGETQYF - TRBJ2-5 - TRBV6-5
TGTGCCACCACGCCGGGACAGGGCCTCTCTGGAAACACCATATATTTT CATTPGQGLSGNTIYF TRBD1 TRBJ1-3 - TRBV19
TGTGCCAGAATCCTACTGGATACGCAGTATTTT CARILLDTQYF - TRBJ2-3 - TRBV7-5
TGTGCCAGCTCACCACCGGGTCAGCCCCAAGAGACCCAGTACTTC CASSPPGQPQETQYF - TRBJ2-5 - TRBV18
TGCAGCGCCGGGACAGCACCCTACGAGCAGTACTTC CSAGTAPYEQYF TRBD1 TRBJ2-7 - TRBV29-1
TGTGCCACCAGCAGAGGGCAGGCTAGCGGACCCGTGTCGGATGAGCAGTTCTTC CATSRGQASGPVSDEQFF TRBD2 TRBJ2-1 - TRBV15
TGTGCCAGCAGCTCCCGGGCCCTCTCTGGAAACACCATATATTTT CASSSRALSGNTIYF - TRBJ1-3 - TRBV5-6
TGTGCCAGCAGCTTTTACTCTAACACTGAAGCTTTCTTT CASSFYSNTEAFF - TRBJ1-1 - TRBV7-3
TGTGCCAGCAGCCGGGGGAACGCTGAAGCTTTCTTT CASSRGNAEAFF - TRBJ1-1 once TRBV3-1/TRBV3-2
TGCGCCAGCAGCCTAAGGGTCAGAACGGAGCAACTTTCTAGCACAGATACGCAGTATTTT CASSLRVRTEQLSSTDTQYF - TRBJ2-3 - TRBV4-1
TGTGCCAGCAGCCGGAGGGCCCGGCAAGAGACCCAGTACTTC CASSRRARQETQYF - TRBJ2-5 - TRBV7-6
TGTGCCAGCAGCTCCGGTTCTTACAATGAGCAGTTCTTC CASSSGSYNEQFF - TRBJ2-1 - TRBV11-3
TGTGCCAGCAGGAGGGACGGTGAGACCCAGTACTTC CASRRDGETQYF - TRBJ2-5 - TRBV12-3/TRBV12-4
TGTGCCAGCAGCTTTTTAGGGTCGAACACCGGGGAGCTGTTTTTT CASSFLGSNTGELFF - TRBJ2-2 - TRBV7-9
TGTGCCAGCAGCGTAAGGGGGGCTAGAGCAGATACGCAGTATTTT CASSVRGARADTQYF - TRBJ2-3 - TRBV9
TGTGCCAGCAGCTTGGGTACAGGCCCCTACGAGCAGTACTTC CASSLGTGPYEQYF - TRBJ2-7 - TRBV5-8
TGTGCCAGTAGTCCCCGTCGAGTTGGATACAATGAGCAGTTCTTC CASSPRRVGYNEQFF - TRBJ2-1 - TRBV19
TGTGCCAGCAGCGTAGGAGGAGTCGGGGAGCAGTACTTC CASSVGGVGEQYF - TRBJ2-7 - TRBV9
TGTGCCAGCAGGTCCCCCGGGACAGGGGGTGGCTACACCTTC CASRSPGTGGGYTF TRBD1 TRBJ1-2 - TRBV27
TGTGCCAGCAGTGTCGAGACCGGGACAGGCAAAGGGGGCTACACCTTC CASSVETGTGKGGYTF TRBD1 TRBJ1-2 once TRBV6-4
TGTGCCAGCAGTGAATGGACAGTCACAGATACGCAGTATTTT CASSEWTVTDTQYF - TRBJ2-3 - TRBV25-1
TGTGCCATCGGACCCGGGACAGGGGGCTTTGACGGGGTGAACACTGAAGCTTTCTTT CAIGPGTGGFDGVNTEAFF TRBD1 TRBJ1-1 - TRBV10-3
TGCGCCAGCAGCTTGGCCCAAAACTATGGCTACACCTTC CASSLAQNYGYTF - TRBJ1-2 - TRBV5-1
TGTGCCAGCTCCCCACAGGGGCCCCACAATCAGCCCCAGCATTTT CASSPQGPHNQPQHF TRBD1 TRBJ1-5 - TRBV27
TGCAGTGCTAGCCCCGGACAGAAAGCTTTCTTT CSASPGQKAFF - TRBJ1-1 - TRBV20-1
TGTGCCAGCAGCGGTTCGGAGTCTGGACTGTTTTTT CASSGSESGLFF - TRBJ1-4 - TRBV9
TGTGCCAGCTCACCAAAAGCTGCGGGCTATGGCTACACCTTC CASSPKAAGYGYTF - TRBJ1-2 - TRBV18
TGTGCCAGCAGATCGACAGGGTCCACTGAAGCTTTCTTT CASRSTGSTEAFF TRBD1 TRBJ1-1 - TRBV7-3
TGTGCCAGCTCAAAGGGACAGGGTGGGACTGAAGCTTTCTTT CASSKGQGGTEAFF TRBD1 TRBJ1-1 few TRBV18
TGTGCCAGCAGCCACGAGGTCAGGGGGGACACTGAAGCTTTCTTT CASSHEVRGDTEAFF TRBD1 TRBJ1-1 - TRBV7-9
TGCAGTGCTAGTGACGGCCGGGGGAATGAGCAGTTCTTC CSASDGRGNEQFF - TRBJ2-1 once TRBV20-1
TGTGCCAGCAGTTTGACTAGCCGTAGCTACGAGCAGTACTTC CASSLTSRSYEQYF TRBD2 TRBJ2-7 - TRBV28
TGTGCCAGCAGCTTGCGGGGGTGGACTGAAGCTTTCTTT CASSLRGWTEAFF - TRBJ1-1 - TRBV5-5